This T cell receptor beta chain was observed in a study of cytomegalovirus exposure and HLA in healthy donors. Study-level findings and limits: The dataset shows that most TCR sequences were rare, while some public TCRs occurred in many donors. Cytomegalovirus status was reportedly diagnosed by the classifier with high specificity and sensitivity.

Regarding this clone: Its specificity is not known.

The protocol was immunoSEQ multiplex PCR, while the TCRdb copy is restricted to in-frame clones and leaves out a portion. There are hundreds of thousands of clones in the sample; approximately 90% occur only once, and around 0.8% lies in the top ten. Sequenced: PBMCs. The source of this sequence is a woman between 18 and 29 years old in good health and CMV-seronegative.

For the CDR3, the DNA is TGTGCCAGCAGCTTGCTAAGTGTCGGCTACACCTTC. It translates to CASSLLSVGYTF. The chain employs TRBV7-8 and TRBJ1-2; D is unresolved. V was cut by 3 bases and J by 8 bases, with 10 bases left in between. The CDR3 totals 12 residues. From germline, CDR1 is SGHVS and CDR2 FQNEAQ.